Listed below are T cell receptor beta chains from one sample, sequenced in a study of OX40 agonist ivuxolimab in advanced cancers. Sequencing used immunoSEQ multiplex PCR; TCRdb keeps in-frame clones, though not all of them. The data show approximately 90,000 clones, around nine tenths seen once. The sequencing used CD4+ or CD8+ T cells sorted from blood, collected in a trial of the OX40 agonist ivuxolimab. The origin of the receptors is an adult with an advanced solid tumor such as melanoma, head and neck, liver or kidney cancer. The CDR3 runs from the conserved cysteine through the conserved F or W. The order of the fields is clone size, J gene, D gene, V gene, CDR3 DNA, CDR3 protein. A D gene is named only where the DNA matches it firmly. Clone sizes are given selectively: once, few, many, or a class where the clone is expanded.

size: .; J: TRBJ2-7; D: .; V: TRBV7-9; DNA: TGTGCCAGCAGCTCCAGTAACCGGCTAGAATACTTC; CDR3: CASSSSNRLEYF
size: .; J: TRBJ1-4; D: .; V: TRBV9; DNA: TGTGCCAGCGGGAGAGAGGCAACTAATGAAAAACTGTTTTTT; CDR3: CASGREATNEKLFF
size: .; J: TRBJ1-2; D: .; V: TRBV29-1; DNA: TGCAGCGTTGATGGGGCTACTAACTATGGCTACACCTTC; CDR3: CSVDGATNYGYTF
size: .; J: TRBJ2-2; D: TRBD1; V: TRBV27; DNA: TGTGCCAGCAGTTTCGGACAGGGGTCGAACACCGGGGAGCTGTTTTTT; CDR3: CASSFGQGSNTGELFF
size: .; J: TRBJ2-4; D: TRBD2; V: TRBV5-4; DNA: TGTGCCAGCAGCTCCGGGGGGGCCGGAAACATTCAGTACTTC; CDR3: CASSSGGAGNIQYF
size: .; J: TRBJ2-2; D: TRBD1; V: TRBV14; DNA: TGTGCCAGCAGCCAAGTGTGGACAGGGGACACCGGGGAGCTGTTTTTT; CDR3: CASSQVWTGDTGELFF
size: few; J: TRBJ1-1; D: TRBD1; V: TRBV6-5; DNA: TGTGCCAGCAGCCAAACCGGGACAGGGCGTCCTGAAGCTTTCTTT; CDR3: CASSQTGTGRPEAFF
size: .; J: TRBJ2-2; D: .; V: TRBV6-1; DNA: TGTGCCAGCAAGGCGGTAACCATTTTCCCCGGGGAGCTGTTTTTT; CDR3: CASKAVTIFPGELFF
size: .; J: TRBJ2-5; D: .; V: TRBV6-5; DNA: TGTGCCAGCAGTTACGGGGGGGCTTGGGAGACCCAGTACTTC; CDR3: CASSYGGAWETQYF
size: .; J: TRBJ1-1; D: .; V: TRBV27; DNA: TGTGCCAGCAGCAAAAGGGGACTGAACACTGAAGCTTTCTTT; CDR3: CASSKRGLNTEAFF
size: .; J: TRBJ1-3; D: .; V: TRBV19; DNA: TGTGCCAGCAGTACGGAGGGTGTGGGAAACACCATATATTTT; CDR3: CASSTEGVGNTIYF
size: .; J: TRBJ1-1; D: .; V: TRBV20-1; DNA: TGCAGTGCCCCCAATCAGAGGGAAGCTTTCTTT; CDR3: CSAPNQREAFF
size: .; J: TRBJ1-5; D: .; V: TRBV9; DNA: TGTGCCAGCAGCGTAGACGTCCATCAGCCCCAGCATTTT; CDR3: CASSVDVHQPQHF